The 2 T cell receptor beta chains below were found in one sample sequenced in a study of T cell therapy after organ transplantation. Time point defined: 4-8 weeks after completion of therapy. Their antigens remain unidentified. Repertoires were generated with immunoSEQ multiplex PCR, while TCRdb's copy carries only in-frame clones and drops some. Of 15,000 to 20,000 clones listed, about four fifths were seen once; the top ten hold around 8.7%. This material consisted of CD8+ T cells from blood, taken after autologous CMV-specific T cell therapy. These receptors all come from a human patient who had received a solid organ transplant and had CMV disease. Part of the T cells may come from the graft donor.

The rearrangement uses TRBV19 and TRBJ2-2, with 7 bases aligning to TRBD2. V lost 1 base and J lost 5; bases outside the gene matches: 4. The CDR3 runs to 15 residues. Per the germline V gene, CDR1 is LNHDA and CDR2 is SQIVND (reference sequence). For the CDR3, the DNA is TGTGCCAGTAGTATAGTCGGGGGAGGGACCGGGGAGCTGTTTTTT. Translated, it gives CASSIVGGGTGELFF.

The chain carries TRBV12-5 and TRBJ1-2; TRBD1 matches 7 bases. V lost 4 bases to trimming and J lost 2 bases; unmatched junction nucleotides: 4. The CDR3 contains 14 residues. The germline gives CDR1 LGHNT, CDR2 FRNRAP. The CDR3 coding sequence is TGTGCTAGTGGTTGGGGGGGACAGAACTATGGCTACACCTTC. This encodes CASGWGGQNYGYTF.